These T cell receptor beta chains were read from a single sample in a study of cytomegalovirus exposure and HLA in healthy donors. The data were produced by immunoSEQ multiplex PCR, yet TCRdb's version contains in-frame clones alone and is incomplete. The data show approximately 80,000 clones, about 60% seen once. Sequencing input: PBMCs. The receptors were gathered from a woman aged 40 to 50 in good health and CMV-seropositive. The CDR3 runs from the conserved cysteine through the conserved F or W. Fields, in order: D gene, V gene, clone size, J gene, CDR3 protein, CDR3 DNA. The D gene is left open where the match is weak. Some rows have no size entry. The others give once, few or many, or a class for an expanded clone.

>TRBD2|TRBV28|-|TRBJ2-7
CASSQSGRATHEQYF
TGTGCCAGCAGTCAAAGCGGGAGGGCCACCCACGAGCAGTACTTC
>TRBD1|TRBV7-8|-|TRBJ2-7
CASTVPDRGREQYF
TGTGCCAGCACAGTGCCGGACAGGGGGCGAGAGCAGTACTTC
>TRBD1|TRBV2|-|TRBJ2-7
CASSDQGVPGYEQYF
TGTGCCAGCAGTGATCAGGGGGTCCCCGGCTACGAGCAGTACTTC
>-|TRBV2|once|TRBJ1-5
CASSQGVRVNQPQHF
TGTGCCAGCAGTCAAGGAGTCAGGGTGAATCAGCCCCAGCATTTT
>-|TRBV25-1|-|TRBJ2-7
CASSALGGTGYYEQYF
TGTGCCAGCAGTGCCCTCGGCGGGACGGGATACTACGAGCAGTACTTC
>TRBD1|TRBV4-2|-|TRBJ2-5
CASSQDGVTTGVTETQYF
TGTGCCAGCAGCCAAGACGGTGTTACGACAGGGGTGACTGAGACCCAGTACTTC
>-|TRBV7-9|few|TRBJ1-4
CASSPKELNNEKLFF
TGTGCCAGCAGCCCCAAGGAGTTGAATAATGAAAAACTGTTTTTT
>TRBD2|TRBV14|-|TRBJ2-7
CASSTTLAGYSYEQYF
TGTGCCAGCAGCACAACACTAGCGGGATATTCCTACGAGCAGTACTTC
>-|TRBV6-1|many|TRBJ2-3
CASSEGLDVDTQYF
TGTGCCAGCAGTGAAGGACTAGATGTAGATACGCAGTATTTT
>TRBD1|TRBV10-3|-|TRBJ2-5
CAITGDRGETQYF
TGTGCCATCACGGGGGACAGGGGAGAGACCCAGTACTTC
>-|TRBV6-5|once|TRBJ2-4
CASSSFGEIQYF
TGTGCCAGCAGCTCGTTCGGGGAAATTCAGTACTTC
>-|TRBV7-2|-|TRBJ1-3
CASSTSTGNTIYF
TGTGCCAGCAGTACATCGACAGGAAACACCATATATTTT
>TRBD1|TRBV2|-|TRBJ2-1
CASSEGAGGRGAYNEQFF
TGTGCCAGCAGTGAAGGGGCAGGGGGCCGTGGCGCCTACAATGAGCAGTTCTTC
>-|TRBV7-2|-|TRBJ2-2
CASSLVRDNTGELFF
TGTGCCAGCAGCTTAGTGCGGGATAACACCGGGGAGCTGTTTTTT
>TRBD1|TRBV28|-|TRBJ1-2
CASGGQGRPINYGYTF
TGTGCCAGCGGCGGACAGGGCCGTCCAATTAACTATGGCTACACCTTC
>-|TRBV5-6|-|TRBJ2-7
CASSFSTAYEQYF
TGTGCCAGCAGCTTCTCGACAGCCTACGAGCAGTACTTC
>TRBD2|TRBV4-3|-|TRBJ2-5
CASSQEYEGLVQTQYF
TGCGCCAGCAGCCAAGAGTATGAAGGACTAGTACAGACCCAGTACTTC
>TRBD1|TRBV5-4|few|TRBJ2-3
CASSSPTGDTDTQYF
TGTGCCAGCAGCTCCCCGACAGGGGACACAGATACGCAGTATTTT
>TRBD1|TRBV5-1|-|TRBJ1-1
CASSLEVSGTGEAFF
TGCGCCAGCAGCTTGGAGGTATCCGGGACAGGAGAAGCTTTCTTT
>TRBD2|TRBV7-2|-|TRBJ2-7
CASSPRLAGTYEQYF
TGTGCCAGCAGCCCCCGACTAGCGGGAACCTACGAGCAGTACTTC
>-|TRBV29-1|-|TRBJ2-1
CSVAGALYNEQFF
TGCAGCGTTGCAGGGGCCCTCTACAATGAGCAGTTCTTC
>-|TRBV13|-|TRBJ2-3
CASSLGKSGASTDTQYF
TGTGCCAGCAGCTTAGGGAAGAGCGGAGCTAGCACAGATACGCAGTATTTT
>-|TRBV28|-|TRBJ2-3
CASSTPGGSTDTQYF
TGTGCCAGCAGCACCCCCGGCGGTAGCACAGATACGCAGTATTTT
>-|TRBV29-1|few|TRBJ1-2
CSVPPPGGAVNYGYTF
TGCAGCGTTCCCCCCCCGGGGGGGGCGGTTAACTATGGCTACACCTTC
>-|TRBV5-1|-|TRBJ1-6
CASSLETAIDSPLHF
TGCGCCAGCAGCTTGGAGACAGCCATTGATTCACCCCTCCACTTT
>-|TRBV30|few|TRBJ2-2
CAWARVGELFF
TGTGCCTGGGCCAGGGTCGGGGAGCTGTTTTTT
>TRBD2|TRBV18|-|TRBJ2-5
CASSPGRDQDQYF
TGTGCCAGCTCACCAGGGAGGGACCAGGACCAGTACTTC
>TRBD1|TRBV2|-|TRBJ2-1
CASSEGGTGGRNEQFF
TGTGCCAGCAGTGAGGGAGGGACAGGGGGCCGGAATGAGCAGTTCTTC
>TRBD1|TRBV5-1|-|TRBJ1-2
CATGTGSINYGYTF
TGCGCGACCGGGACAGGATCAATTAACTATGGCTACACCTTC
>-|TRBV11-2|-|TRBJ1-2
CASSLGQNYGYTF
TGTGCCAGCAGCTTAGGACAGAACTATGGCTACACCTTC
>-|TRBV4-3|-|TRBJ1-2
CASSQDGGGINYGYTF
TGCGCCAGCAGCCAAGATGGTGGAGGGATTAACTATGGCTACACCTTC
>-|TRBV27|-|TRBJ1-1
CASSPPLTGFGTEAFF
TGTGCCAGCAGTCCCCCTCTAACAGGGTTCGGCACTGAAGCTTTCTTT